These T cell receptor beta chains were read from a single sample in a study of T cells in Graves' hyperthyroidism and ophthalmopathy. TCRdb re-derived calls from the multiplex PCR reads in MiXCR, one entry per CDR3 protein. The sample lists fewer than 750,000 distinct CDR3 sequences, roughly 15% occurring once. The sequenced material came from blood. The source is a woman in her forties or fifties with Graves' ophthalmopathy. The CDR3 runs from the conserved cysteine through the conserved F or W. The order of the fields is V gene, clone size, J gene, D gene, CDR3 protein, CDR3 DNA. D genes are given only for firm matches. The size field is filled for only some rows; it gives once, few, many or a size class.

V: TRBV10-3
size: many
J: TRBJ1-6
D: TRBD1
CDR3: CAISEDRATNSPLHF
DNA: TGTGCCATCAGTGAGGACAGGGCGACGAATTCACCCCTCCACTTT

V: TRBV30
size: many
J: TRBJ2-7
D: .
CDR3: CAWSPPGLSSYEQYF
DNA: TGTGCCTGGAGTCCCCCGGGACTGAGCTCCTACGAGCAGTACTTC

V: TRBV28
size: .
J: TRBJ2-7
D: TRBD1
CDR3: CASSQDTGTGGREQYF
DNA: TGTGCCAGCAGCCAAGATACCGGGACAGGGGGCCGCGAGCAGTACTTC

V: TRBV4-3
size: .
J: TRBJ1-2
D: .
CDR3: CASSQELAENYGYTF
DNA: TGCGCCAGCAGCCAAGAGCTTGCAGAGAACTATGGCTACACCTTC

V: TRBV28
size: many
J: TRBJ2-7
D: .
CDR3: CASSSRGILPYEQYF
DNA: TGTGCCAGCAGTTCCAGGGGAATATTACCCTACGAGCAGTACTTC

V: TRBV28
size: many
J: TRBJ1-1
D: .
CDR3: CASSLPPKGAEAFF
DNA: TGTGCCAGCAGTTTACCCCCCAAGGGGGCTGAAGCTTTCTTT

V: TRBV5-6
size: few
J: TRBJ1-2
D: .
CDR3: CASSSRSLLWRYTF
DNA: TGTGCCAGCAGCTCCAGGAGCCTACTATGGCGGTACACCTTC

V: TRBV12-3/TRBV12-4
size: .
J: TRBJ2-7
D: TRBD2
CDR3: CASSTGLAGGCEQYF
DNA: TGTGCCAGCAGTACTGGACTAGCGGGAGGCTGCGAGCAGTACTTC

V: TRBV11-1
size: many
J: TRBJ2-3
D: TRBD2
CDR3: CASSLGEGTHTDTQYF
DNA: TGTGCCAGCAGCTTAGGGGAGGGGACCCACACAGATACGCAGTATTTT

V: TRBV9
size: many
J: TRBJ2-7
D: TRBD1
CDR3: CASSPHPRDSYEQYF
DNA: TGTGCCAGCAGCCCGCACCCAAGGGACAGCTACGAGCAGTACTTC

V: TRBV24-1
size: few
J: TRBJ2-4
D: .
CDR3: CATSDTWSQNIQYF
DNA: TGTGCCACCAGTGACACCTGGTCCCAAAACATTCAGTACTTC

V: TRBV20-1
size: many
J: TRBJ2-5
D: .
CDR3: CSASVTSETQYF
DNA: TGCAGTGCTAGTGTTACCTCAGAGACCCAGTACTTC

V: TRBV20-1
size: .
J: TRBJ2-1
D: .
CDR3: CSARAVSWNEQFF
DNA: TGCAGTGCTAGAGCAGTGTCTTGGAATGAGCAGTTCTTC

V: TRBV19
size: .
J: TRBJ1-6
D: TRBD1
CDR3: CASSTRQGANSPLHF
DNA: TGTGCCAGTAGTACTCGACAGGGCGCTAATTCACCCCTCCACTTT

V: TRBV20-1
size: many
J: TRBJ2-2
D: .
CDR3: CSARGPENTGELFF
DNA: TGCAGTGCTAGGGGACCGGAGAACACCGGGGAGCTGTTTTTT

V: TRBV12-3/TRBV12-4
size: many
J: TRBJ2-5
D: .
CDR3: CASSSTPVGRGTQYF
DNA: TGTGCCAGCAGTTCCACCCCGGTGGGAAGGGGGACCCAGTACTTC

V: TRBV11-2
size: few
J: TRBJ2-7
D: .
CDR3: CASSLDRQSYEQYF
DNA: TGTGCCAGCAGCTTAGACCGGCAGAGCTACGAGCAGTACTTC

V: TRBV19
size: many
J: TRBJ1-2
D: .
CDR3: CASSAYRVENYGYTF
DNA: TGTGCCAGTAGTGCCTACAGGGTAGAGAACTATGGCTACACCTTC

V: TRBV3-1
size: many
J: TRBJ2-7
D: .
CDR3: CASSRQSQGRLAYEQYF
DNA: TGTGCCAGCAGCCGTCAATCTCAGGGGAGGTTGGCCTACGAGCAGTACTTC

V: TRBV29-1
size: .
J: TRBJ2-7
D: TRBD1
CDR3: CSAGTGGYLRYEQYF
DNA: TGCAGCGCTGGAACAGGGGGCTATCTTCGCTACGAGCAGTACTTC

V: TRBV7-2
size: many
J: TRBJ1-5
D: .
CDR3: CASSLGPSGYSRSGPQHF
DNA: TGTGCCAGCAGCTTAGGGCCCAGCGGGTATAGCAGATCGGGGCCCCAGCATTTT

V: TRBV20-1
size: many
J: TRBJ2-3
D: TRBD1
CDR3: CSARGPQGGTDTQYF
DNA: TGCAGTGCTAGAGGGCCCCAGGGGGGCACAGATACGCAGTATTTT

V: TRBV4-2
size: .
J: TRBJ2-2
D: .
CDR3: CASSQDPLAGELFF
DNA: TGTGCCAGCAGCCAAGATCCCCTAGCCGGGGAGCTGTTTTTT

V: TRBV7-2
size: many
J: TRBJ2-1
D: TRBD2
CDR3: CASSPRLAGGIDNEQFF
DNA: TGTGCCAGCAGCCCCCGACTAGCGGGGGGGATCGACAATGAGCAGTTCTTC

V: TRBV28
size: few
J: TRBJ1-4
D: TRBD1
CDR3: CASSFQGGEKLFF
DNA: TGTGCCAGCAGTTTTCAGGGGGGCGAAAAACTGTTTTTT

V: TRBV27
size: many
J: TRBJ2-7
D: .
CDR3: CASSLSTAYEQYF
DNA: TGTGCCAGCAGTTTATCTACCGCCTACGAGCAGTACTTC

V: TRBV20-1
size: many
J: TRBJ2-1
D: TRBD2
CDR3: CSASLAGRNEQFF
DNA: TGCAGTGCTAGTCTAGCGGGACGGAATGAGCAGTTCTTC

V: TRBV6-5
size: few
J: TRBJ2-2
D: .
CDR3: CASSYSVGQHTGELFF
DNA: TGTGCCAGCAGTTACTCTGTGGGACAACACACCGGGGAGCTGTTTTTT

V: TRBV5-1
size: many
J: TRBJ2-2
D: .
CDR3: CASSLGTLGTGELFF
DNA: TGCGCCAGCAGCTTAGGGACACTAGGCACCGGGGAGCTGTTTTTT

V: TRBV12-3/TRBV12-4
size: many
J: TRBJ2-1
D: .
CDR3: CASSFSPEQFF
DNA: TGTGCCAGCAGTTTTAGTCCTGAGCAGTTCTTC

V: TRBV12-5
size: .
J: TRBJ1-2
D: .
CDR3: CASGRGEVNGYTF
DNA: TGTGCTAGTGGTCGCGGGGAGGTGAATGGCTACACCTTC

V: TRBV6-1
size: many
J: TRBJ2-5
D: .
CDR3: CASSRSGIQETQYF
DNA: TGTGCCAGCAGTCGTTCAGGGATCCAAGAGACCCAGTACTTC

V: TRBV10-3
size: .
J: TRBJ2-2
D: .
CDR3: CAISEQGSRLAGELFF
DNA: TGTGCCATCAGTGAACAGGGCTCCCGTTTGGCCGGGGAGCTGTTTTTT

V: TRBV19
size: .
J: TRBJ2-1
D: .
CDR3: CASNRDVSYNEQFF
DNA: TGTGCCAGTAATCGGGACGTCTCCTACAATGAGCAGTTCTTC

V: TRBV19
size: many
J: TRBJ2-1
D: .
CDR3: CASSRLVYNEQFF
DNA: TGTGCCAGTAGTAGACTAGTTTACAATGAGCAGTTCTTC

V: TRBV29-1
size: few
J: TRBJ2-4
D: TRBD1
CDR3: CSVEVDRVDIQYF
DNA: TGCAGCGTTGAAGTCGACAGGGTAGACATTCAGTACTTC

V: TRBV20-1
size: few
J: TRBJ2-7
D: TRBD2
CDR3: CSARGDYIYEQYF
DNA: TGCAGTGCTAGGGGGGACTACATCTACGAGCAGTACTTC

V: TRBV28
size: .
J: TRBJ1-5
D: .
CDR3: CASSLRSDYNNQPQHF
DNA: TGTGCCAGCAGTTTACGGTCTGATTATAACAATCAGCCCCAGCATTTT

V: TRBV20-1
size: many
J: TRBJ2-5
D: .
CDR3: CSAQDSQETQYF
DNA: TGCAGTGCTCAAGACAGCCAAGAGACCCAGTACTTC

V: TRBV28
size: many
J: TRBJ2-7
D: TRBD2
CDR3: CASSLIAGVGYEQYF
DNA: TGTGCCAGCAGTCTTATAGCGGGAGTGGGCTACGAGCAGTACTTC

V: TRBV20-1
size: .
J: TRBJ1-5
D: .
CDR3: CSARGYAGPSNQPQHF
DNA: TGCAGTGCTAGGGGGTATGCGGGACCGAGCAATCAGCCCCAGCATTTT

V: TRBV11-3
size: many
J: TRBJ2-5
D: .
CDR3: CASSSGDQETQYF
DNA: TGTGCCAGCAGCTCGGGAGACCAAGAGACCCAGTACTTC

V: TRBV5-1
size: .
J: TRBJ1-6
D: TRBD1
CDR3: CASSLDTGGDSPLHF
DNA: TGCGCCAGCAGCTTGGATACAGGGGGAGATTCACCCCTCCACTTT

V: TRBV6-5
size: .
J: TRBJ1-1
D: .
CDR3: CASSYIPGHLNTEAFF
DNA: TGTGCCAGCAGTTACATCCCGGGACACCTGAACACTGAAGCTTTCTTT

V: TRBV19
size: many
J: TRBJ2-7
D: TRBD2
CDR3: CASKGLAGGQYEQYF
DNA: TGTGCCAGTAAGGGACTAGCGGGAGGGCAATACGAGCAGTACTTC

V: TRBV28
size: many
J: TRBJ2-5
D: TRBD2
CDR3: CASSVSGLAGRETQYF
DNA: TGTGCCAGCAGTGTCTCGGGACTAGCGGGAAGAGAGACCCAGTACTTC

V: TRBV7-2
size: many
J: TRBJ2-2
D: .
CDR3: CASRPRHQNTGELFF
DNA: TGTGCCAGCCGCCCCCGTCATCAGAACACCGGGGAGCTGTTTTTT

V: TRBV7-2
size: many
J: TRBJ2-1
D: .
CDR3: CASGPTSNEQFF
DNA: TGTGCCTCGGGCCCCACCTCCAATGAGCAGTTCTTC

V: TRBV11-2
size: .
J: TRBJ2-2
D: .
CDR3: CASSGLPAGELFF
DNA: TGTGCCAGTTCTGGATTGCCGGCCGGGGAGCTGTTTTTT

V: TRBV12-3/TRBV12-4
size: many
J: TRBJ2-7
D: TRBD2
CDR3: CASSLSSGSSISSYEQYF
DNA: TGTGCCAGCAGTTTAAGTAGCGGGAGTAGTATAAGTTCCTACGAGCAGTACTTC

V: TRBV19
size: few
J: TRBJ2-1
D: .
CDR3: CASSMKGPFSYNEQFF
DNA: TGTGCCAGTAGTATGAAGGGGCCGTTCTCCTACAATGAGCAGTTCTTC

V: TRBV28
size: many
J: TRBJ2-3
D: TRBD1
CDR3: CASSPTGGGSTDTQYF
DNA: TGTGCCAGCAGTCCGACAGGGGGCGGGAGCACAGATACGCAGTATTTT

V: TRBV5-1
size: .
J: TRBJ2-2
D: .
CDR3: CASSLTTSPNTGELFF
DNA: TGCGCCAGCAGCCTTACCACTAGCCCAAACACCGGGGAGCTGTTTTTT

V: TRBV6-2/TRBV6-3
size: many
J: TRBJ2-7
D: TRBD2
CDR3: CASSYAASGRDSEQYF
DNA: TGTGCCAGCAGTTACGCGGCTAGCGGGAGGGATAGCGAGCAGTACTTC

V: TRBV14
size: few
J: TRBJ1-1
D: .
CDR3: CASSQDSWPLNTEAFF
DNA: TGTGCCAGCAGCCAAGATTCGTGGCCGTTGAACACTGAAGCTTTCTTT

V: TRBV27
size: many
J: TRBJ1-1
D: .
CDR3: CASKRLMNTEAFF
DNA: TGTGCCAGCAAGAGACTGATGAACACTGAAGCTTTCTTT

V: TRBV28
size: many
J: TRBJ1-5
D: .
CDR3: CASTETWGRNQPQHF
DNA: TGTGCCAGCACCGAAACTTGGGGTCGCAATCAGCCCCAGCATTTT

V: TRBV29-1
size: .
J: TRBJ1-5
D: .
CDR3: CSVGISGDSNQPQHF
DNA: TGCAGCGTTGGTATATCGGGTGACAGCAATCAGCCCCAGCATTTT

V: TRBV30
size: few
J: TRBJ2-1
D: .
CDR3: CAWSIADLNGDEQFF
DNA: TGTGCCTGGAGTATAGCTGACCTCAATGGGGATGAGCAGTTCTTC